The entry that follows covers one TCR beta chain sequence. Antigen specificity is unknown. The same CDR3 arises from other DNA sequences in this sample as well. V was pared by 4 bases and J by 5 bases, with 3 bases of the junction left unmatched. From germline, CDR1 is ENHRY and CDR2 SYGVKD. This CDR3 spans 14 amino acids. This sample stems from a study of cytomegalovirus exposure and HLA in healthy donors. Study-level results: What TCR beta sequences reportedly achieved was accurate prediction of HLA-A and HLA-B alleles in most subjects.

Healthy bone marrow donors made up the donors. The PCR contained 60 Vbeta and 13 Jbeta primers. Per the original data handling: A later analysis tallied tens of millions of unique TCR beta chains, about 12 million of them shared. Data came from immunoSEQ multiplex PCR; TCRdb stores just in-frame clones and leaves some out. The V and J calls and clone size are taken from that table; D and trimming were inferred from the DNA. The sample has 70,000 to 95,000 clones, around 81% seen once. This clonotype originated in a man aged 35-49 years in good health and CMV-seronegative. The chain combines TRBV10-3 with TRBJ2-2; 8 bases line up with TRBD1. Sequenced material: PBMCs. For the CDR3, the DNA is TGTGCCATCAGTGGCACAGGGGGAACCGGGGAGCTGTTTTTT. It is translated as CAISGTGGTGELFF.